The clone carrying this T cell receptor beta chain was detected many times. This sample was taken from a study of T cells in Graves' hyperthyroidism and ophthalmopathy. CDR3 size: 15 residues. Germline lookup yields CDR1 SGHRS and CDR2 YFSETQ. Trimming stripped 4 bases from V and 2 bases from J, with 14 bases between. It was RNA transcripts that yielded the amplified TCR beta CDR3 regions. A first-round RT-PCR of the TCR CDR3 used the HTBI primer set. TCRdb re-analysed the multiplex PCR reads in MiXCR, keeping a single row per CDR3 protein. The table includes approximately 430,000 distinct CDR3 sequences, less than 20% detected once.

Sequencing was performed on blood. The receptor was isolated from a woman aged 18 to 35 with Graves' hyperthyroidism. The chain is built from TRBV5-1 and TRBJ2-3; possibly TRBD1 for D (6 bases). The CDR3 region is CASSPPTGLTDTQYF. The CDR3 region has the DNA TGCGCCAGCAGCCCCCCGACAGGCCTCACAGATACGCAGTATTTT.